Here is one T cell receptor (beta chain) with its context. CDR3 length: 14 residues. The trim removed 6 bases at V and 5 bases at J, leaving 10 bases unmatched. Per the germline V gene, CDR1 is MDHEN and CDR2 is SYDVKM. This specimen comes from a study of blood T cell repertoires in COVID-19. Study background: Sources were T cells, B-cell-depleted T cells, or PBMCs; the material itself was cDNA or gDNA.

As originally analysed: Using reference gene primer amplification, nucleated cell counts were estimated. TCRdb keeps only in-frame clones here, not all; method: immunoSEQ multiplex PCR. The V and J calls and clone size were taken over from that table, and D and trimming were inferred from the DNA. The sample carries approximately 110,000 clones, around 89% recorded once. The origin of this receptor is a woman older than 75 with acute or convalescent COVID-19. Sequenced: peripheral blood. The chain recombines TRBV28 with TRBJ2-7; TRBD1 aligns across 7 bases. The CDR3 loop reads CASSSPGGQDEQYF. The CDR3 nucleotides read TGTGCCAGCAGCAGCCCAGGGGGTCAAGACGAGCAGTACTTC.